This T cell receptor beta chain is drawn from a study of cytomegalovirus exposure and HLA in healthy donors. Findings and caveats of the study: Later genetic work tied a missense DCLRE1C variant to beta-chain V and J trimming.

This clone came up a few times. Its antigen is unknown. Germline assignment: CDR1 LNHNV and CDR2 YYDKDF (reference sequence). The CDR3 is 15 residues long. V dropped 1 base and J dropped 3; count of bases not matched to a gene: 2. The PCR was carried out with 60 Vbeta primers and 13 Jbeta primers. This table comes from immunoSEQ multiplex PCR, and its TCRdb copy is limited to in-frame clones, with some not included. The sample yields about 110,000 clones, more than 65% seen once. The sequencing sample was made of PBMCs. The sequence came from a boy aged 10-17 years in good health and CMV-seronegative. This sequence joins TRBV15 and TRBJ2-7; 11 nucleotides agree with TRBD2. The CDR3 region is CATSRASGGFYEQYF. CDR3 nucleotide sequence: TGTGCCACCAGCAGAGCTAGCGGGGGGTTCTACGAGCAGTACTTC.